This TCR beta chain was profiled in a study of T-cell memory formation after mild COVID-19. Study overall: Largely donor-specific TCR clusters were found.

Germline CDR1 reads SGHTA; CDR2 reads FQGNSA. V lost 5 bases to trimming and J lost 4 bases, with 20 bases between them. The CDR3 extends over 16 amino acids. The table lists this clonotype with a few counts. It was 5'RACE with constant-segment primers that produced the TCR alpha and TCR beta cDNA libraries, which carried sample barcodes and UMIs. One entry per CDR3 protein, called by TCRdb with MiXCR from the 5' RACE reads. The table lists approximately 240,000 distinct CDR3 sequences, roughly 17% of them singletons. V gene TRBV7-2 combines with J gene TRBJ1-2, with D perhaps matching TRBD1 (6 bases). The clonotype was recovered from a man between 18 and 35 years old who had mild COVID-19 (a few samples of this study predate the infection). Cell type and time point are not known. Input material: PBMCs or a T cell subset sorted from them (not recorded which). CDR3 residues: CASSPRPGTPVYGYTF. The CDR3 nucleotides read TGTGCCAGCAGCCCGCGACCCGGGACACCTGTCTATGGCTACACCTTC.